The clone carrying this T cell receptor (beta chain) has just one count. Its antigen remains unknown. The data were obtained in a study of Ad26.COV2.S vaccination and SARS-CoV-2 variants. Study results and caveats: Vaccine recipients posted higher spike-specific TCR breadth than their placebo counterparts.

Produced via immunoSEQ multiplex PCR; TCRdb's table is partial and in-frame only. Among some 340,000 clones, approximately 80% were seen once, and the ten largest hold 2% to 2.5%. Sample treatment: some 19 received Ad26.COV2.S at low or high dose, single or two shots; 5 received placebo; per-sample allocation not given. Sampling was performed 63 days after the first vaccine or placebo injection. A Boston donor was an adult aged 18-55 years. An Ad26 vector was used to express Wuhan-strain SARS-CoV-2 spike as the vaccine. This clonotype was sampled from a person between 18 and 59 years old who received the Ad26.COV2.S COVID-19 vaccine or a placebo. The source was peripheral blood, collected in a trial of Ad26.COV2.S vaccine versus placebo.

Here the CDR3 DNA reads TGTGCCAGCAGCCCCGGAGCGGGTCGACAGCAGAACACTGAAGCTTTCTTT. This encodes CASSPGAGRQQNTEAFF. This chain uses TRBV5-4 with TRBJ1-1, with D possibly matching TRBD1 (5 bases). Germline assignment: CDR1 SGHNT and CDR2 YYREEE (reference sequence). There are 17 residues in the CDR3. Trimming pared 4 bases from V and 1 base from J, leaving 20 bases between.